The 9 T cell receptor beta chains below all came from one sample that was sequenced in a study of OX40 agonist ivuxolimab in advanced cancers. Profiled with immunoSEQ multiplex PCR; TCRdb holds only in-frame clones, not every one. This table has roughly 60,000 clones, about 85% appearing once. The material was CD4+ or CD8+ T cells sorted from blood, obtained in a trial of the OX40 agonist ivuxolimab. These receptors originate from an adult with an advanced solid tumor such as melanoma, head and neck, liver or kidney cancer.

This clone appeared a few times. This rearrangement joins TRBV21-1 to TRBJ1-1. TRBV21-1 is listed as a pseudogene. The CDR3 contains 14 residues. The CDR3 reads CASSKGGNTTEAFF. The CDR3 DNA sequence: TGTGCCAGCAGCAAAGGGGGGAACACGACTGAAGCTTTCTTT.

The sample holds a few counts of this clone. The CDR3 sequence: CSVDGGRGSYNEQFF. DNA of the CDR3: TGCAGCGTTGATGGCGGGAGGGGGTCCTACAATGAGCAGTTCTTC. V usage is TRBV29-1 and J usage is TRBJ2-1; TRBD2 agrees at 9 bases. CDR3 length: 15 amino acids. Germline values: CDR1 SQVTM, CDR2 ANQGSEA. V shed 3 bases and J 1 base; nucleotides not matched to a gene: 4.

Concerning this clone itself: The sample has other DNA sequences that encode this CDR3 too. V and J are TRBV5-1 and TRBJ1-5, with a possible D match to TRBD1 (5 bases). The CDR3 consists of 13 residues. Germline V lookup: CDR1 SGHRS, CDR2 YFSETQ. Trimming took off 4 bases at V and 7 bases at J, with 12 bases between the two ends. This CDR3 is CASSRTGEQPQHF. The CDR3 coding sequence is TGCGCCAGCAGCCGGACGGGGGAGCAGCCCCAGCATTTT.

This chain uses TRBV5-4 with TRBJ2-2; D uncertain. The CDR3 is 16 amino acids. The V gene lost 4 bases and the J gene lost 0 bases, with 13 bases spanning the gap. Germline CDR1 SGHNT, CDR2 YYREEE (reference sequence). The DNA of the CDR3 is TGTGCCAGCAGCCGCCCGACAAACCCGAACACCGGGGAGCTGTTTTTT. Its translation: CASSRPTNPNTGELFF.

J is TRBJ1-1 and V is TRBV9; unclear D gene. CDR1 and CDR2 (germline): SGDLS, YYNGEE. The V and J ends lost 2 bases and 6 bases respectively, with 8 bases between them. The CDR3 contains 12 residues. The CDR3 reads CASSVTGAEAFF. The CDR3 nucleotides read TGTGCCAGCAGCGTCACGGGCGCTGAAGCTTTCTTT.

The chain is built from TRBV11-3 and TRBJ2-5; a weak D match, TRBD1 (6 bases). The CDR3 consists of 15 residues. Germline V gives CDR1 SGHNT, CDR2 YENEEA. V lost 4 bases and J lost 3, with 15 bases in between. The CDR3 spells CASSSWDKKEETQYF. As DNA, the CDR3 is TGTGCCAGCAGCTCATGGGACAAGAAAGAAGAGACCCAGTACTTC.

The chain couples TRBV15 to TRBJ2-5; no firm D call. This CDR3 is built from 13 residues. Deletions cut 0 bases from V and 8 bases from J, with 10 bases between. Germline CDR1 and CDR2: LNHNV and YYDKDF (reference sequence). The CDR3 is CATSRDRLGTQYF. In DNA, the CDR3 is TGTGCCACCAGCAGAGATCGTCTAGGTACCCAGTACTTC. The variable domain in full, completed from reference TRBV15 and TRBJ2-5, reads DAMVIQNPRYQVTQFGKPVTLSCSQTLNHNVMYWYQQKSSQAPKLLFHYYDKDFNNEADTPDNFQSRRPNTSFCFLDIRSPGLGDTAMYLCATSRDRLGTQYFGPGTRLLVL.

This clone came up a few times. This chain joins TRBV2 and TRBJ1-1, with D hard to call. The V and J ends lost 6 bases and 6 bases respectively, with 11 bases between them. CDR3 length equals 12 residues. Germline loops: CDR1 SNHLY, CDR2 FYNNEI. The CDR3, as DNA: TGTGCCAGCAGCTTCGACGGCTCTGAAGCTTTCTTT. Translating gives CASSFDGSEAFF.

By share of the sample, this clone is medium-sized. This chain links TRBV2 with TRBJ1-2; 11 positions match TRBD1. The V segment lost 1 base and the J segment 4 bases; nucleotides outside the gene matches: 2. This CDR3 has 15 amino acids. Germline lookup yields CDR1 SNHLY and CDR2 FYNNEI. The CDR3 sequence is CASSEGTGGVYGYTF. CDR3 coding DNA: TGTGCCAGCAGTGAAGGGACAGGGGGCGTCTATGGCTACACCTTC.